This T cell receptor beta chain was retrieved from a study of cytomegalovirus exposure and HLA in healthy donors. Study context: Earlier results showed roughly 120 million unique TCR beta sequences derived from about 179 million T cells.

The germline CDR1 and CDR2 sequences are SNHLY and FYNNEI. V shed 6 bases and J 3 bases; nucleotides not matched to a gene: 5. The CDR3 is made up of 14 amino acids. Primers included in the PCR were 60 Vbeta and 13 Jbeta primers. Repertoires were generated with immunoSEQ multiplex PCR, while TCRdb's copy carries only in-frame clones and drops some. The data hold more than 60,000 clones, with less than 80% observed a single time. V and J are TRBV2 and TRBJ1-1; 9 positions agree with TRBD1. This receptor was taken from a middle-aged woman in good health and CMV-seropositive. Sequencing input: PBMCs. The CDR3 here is CASREQGADTEAFF. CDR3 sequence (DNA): TGTGCCAGCAGGGAACAGGGGGCAGACACTGAAGCTTTCTTT.